This T cell receptor beta chain was found in a study of early T cells in non-severe SARS-CoV-2 infection. This clonotype has only a few counts. TCRdb recomputed calls from the 5' RACE reads with MiXCR, one row per CDR3 protein. The top ten clones hold approximately 7.4% of a sample with 65,000 to 95,000 distinct CDR3 sequences, 5% of them seen once. This CDR3 region has 15 residues. The germline CDR1 and CDR2 sequences are LGHNA and YNFKEQ. V was shortened by 2 bases and J by 1 base, with 11 bases between the two germline ends. The specimen comprised whole blood, sampled at baseline. V gene TRBV4-2 combines with J gene TRBJ2-5, with D possibly called TRBD1 or TRBD2 (5 bases each). The sequence was collected from an adult who was a healthcare worker with PCR-confirmed SARS-CoV-2 infection or an uninfected control (not recorded which). CDR3 region: CASSQILGTQETQYF. The CDR3 nucleotides are TGTGCCAGCAGCCAAATACTAGGGACCCAAGAGACCCAGTACTTC.